These T cell receptor beta chains were read from a single sample in a study. Profiled with immunoSEQ multiplex PCR; TCRdb holds only in-frame clones, not every one. Among tens of thousands of clones, 80% to 95% were seen once, and the ten largest hold over 8.5%. Sequenced sample: PBMCs. The receptor set was obtained from a man aged 40-49 years with rheumatoid arthritis. Both conserved end residues are part of each CDR3. The D gene is left open where the match is weak. Not all rows give a size; the values are once, few, many and, for expanded clones, a class.

TRBV7-2,TRBJ1-1,.,.,CASSFGGMNTEAFF,TGTGCCAGCAGCTTCGGGGGGATGAACACTGAAGCTTTCTTT
TRBV6-5,TRBJ1-1,once,TRBD1,CASSYRTGGGHTEAFF,TGTGCCAGCAGTTACCGGACAGGGGGCGGGCACACTGAAGCTTTCTTT
TRBV2,TRBJ2-2,.,TRBD2,CASSESGSWTGELFF,TGTGCCAGCAGTGAAAGCGGGAGCTGGACCGGGGAGCTGTTTTTT
TRBV2,TRBJ1-3,.,TRBD1,CASRQGAGNTIYF,TGTGCCAGCAGACAGGGGGCGGGAAACACCATATATTTT
TRBV11-2,TRBJ2-7,once,.,CASRTHTGRYEQYF,TGTGCCAGCAGGACTCATACAGGGCGCTACGAGCAGTACTTC
TRBV4-1,TRBJ2-1,.,.,CASSQDWGTYNEQFF,TGCGCCAGCAGCCAAGATTGGGGCACCTACAATGAGCAGTTCTTC
TRBV19,TRBJ2-3,.,.,CASSKRRGGTGTDTQYF,TGTGCCAGTAGTAAACGCAGGGGGGGCACGGGCACAGATACGCAGTATTTT
TRBV20-1,TRBJ2-3,.,.,CSASGEAFDTQYF,TGCAGTGCTAGTGGGGAAGCTTTCGATACGCAGTATTTT
TRBV7-7,TRBJ1-6,.,.,CASSGSSNSPLHF,TGTGCTAGCAGCGGGTCCAGTAATTCACCCCTCCACTTT
TRBV19,TRBJ1-4,.,.,CASSRPGVEKLFF,TGTGCCAGTAGTCGCCCAGGGGTCGAAAAACTGTTTTTT
TRBV28,TRBJ2-2,.,.,CASSLWRQAYTGELFF,TGTGCCAGCAGTTTATGGCGGCAGGCTTACACCGGGGAGCTGTTTTTT
TRBV28,TRBJ1-2,.,.,CASSRDALPSYGYTF,TGTGCCAGCAGTAGAGACGCCCTCCCTTCATATGGCTACACCTTC
TRBV7-9,TRBJ1-4,.,.,CASSFSGTVATNEKLFF,TGTGCCAGCAGCTTTTCTGGGACGGTTGCAACTAATGAAAAACTGTTTTTT
TRBV10-2,TRBJ2-7,.,.,CASSELEGTSEQYF,TGCGCCAGCAGTGAGTTGGAGGGGACGAGCGAGCAGTACTTC
TRBV2,TRBJ2-4,.,.,CASSEYPGLDIQYF,TGTGCCAGCAGTGAGTATCCAGGGTTGGACATTCAGTACTTC
TRBV21-1,TRBJ1-1,.,.,CASNSTGSSFEAFF,TGTGCCAGCAATTCGACAGGGTCTAGTTTTGAAGCTTTCTTT
TRBV7-8,TRBJ2-2,.,.,CASSFEGLNTGELFF,TGTGCCAGCAGCTTTGAGGGATTGAACACCGGGGAGCTGTTTTTT
TRBV9,TRBJ2-2,.,.,CASSVTGTTGELFF,TGTGCCAGCAGCGTCACAGGGACGACCGGGGAGCTGTTTTTT
TRBV9,TRBJ2-3,.,.,CASSVEPGTDTQYF,TGTGCCAGCAGCGTAGAGCCCGGCACAGATACGCAGTATTTT
TRBV4-3,TRBJ2-7,.,TRBD2,CASSHTTSGPTYEQYF,TGCGCCAGCAGCCACACAACTAGCGGGCCTACCTACGAGCAGTACTTC
TRBV11-2,TRBJ2-2,.,.,CASSLRGTGELFF,TGTGCCAGCAGCCTAAGAGGCACCGGGGAGCTGTTTTTT
TRBV6-5,TRBJ1-6,.,.,CASSYSRGQDSPLHF,TGTGCCAGCAGTTACTCGCGGGGTCAGGATTCACCCCTCCACTTT
TRBV15,TRBJ1-5,.,.,CATSRGAFDQPQHF,TGTGCCACCAGCAGAGGGGCGTTCGATCAGCCCCAGCATTTT
TRBV7-2,TRBJ2-1,.,.,CASSLNPGVEQFF,TGTGCCAGCAGCTTAAATCCCGGGGTTGAGCAGTTCTTC
TRBV6-6,TRBJ1-2,.,.,CASMRDTANYGYTF,TGTGCCAGCATGAGAGACACAGCTAACTATGGCTACACCTTC
TRBV30,TRBJ1-1,.,TRBD1,CAWSVQGASEAFF,TGTGCCTGGAGTGTACAGGGGGCCTCTGAAGCTTTCTTT
TRBV12-3/TRBV12-4,TRBJ2-1,.,.,CASRILGWQFF,TGTGCCAGCAGGATCCTAGGGTGGCAGTTCTTC
TRBV6-5,TRBJ1-5,.,TRBD1,CASSFQGARNQPQHF,TGTGCCAGCAGCTTTCAGGGGGCGAGGAACCAGCCCCAGCATTTT
TRBV14,TRBJ2-7,.,.,CASSQYPGAAYEQYF,TGTGCCAGCAGCCAATACCCAGGGGCCGCCTACGAGCAGTACTTC
TRBV18,TRBJ1-2,.,TRBD1,CASSPSSRQGYYGYTF,TGTGCCAGCTCACCATCATCGAGACAGGGGTACTATGGCTACACCTTC
TRBV19,TRBJ2-4,.,.,CASSISGTAKNIQYF,TGTGCCAGTAGTATATCCGGGACAGCCAAAAACATTCAGTACTTC
TRBV10-1,TRBJ2-3,.,TRBD2,CASSGSGRGGPDTQYF,TGCGCCAGCAGTGGTAGTGGGCGGGGGGGCCCAGATACGCAGTATTTT
TRBV9,TRBJ2-3,.,TRBD2,CASSPGTSLDTQYF,TGTGCCAGCAGCCCTGGGACTAGCCTCGATACGCAGTATTTT
TRBV28,TRBJ1-2,.,.,CASSPEVGLRGYTF,TGTGCCAGCAGTCCGGAGGTGGGACTCCGTGGCTACACCTTC
TRBV5-1,TRBJ2-1,.,TRBD1,CASSLVSGGFNEQFF,TGCGCCAGCAGCTTGGTTTCAGGGGGCTTTAATGAGCAGTTCTTC
TRBV7-3,TRBJ2-3,.,.,CASSPEGGDTQYF,TGTGCCAGCAGCCCAGAGGGGGGAGATACGCAGTATTTT
TRBV27,TRBJ1-5,.,.,CASSSGMGNQPQHF,TGTGCCAGCAGTTCAGGGATGGGCAATCAGCCCCAGCATTTT
TRBV19,TRBJ2-1,.,TRBD2,CASSTLLDWASGIGNEQFF,TGTGCCAGTAGTACGCTCCTCGATTGGGCCAGCGGGATCGGGAATGAGCAGTTCTTC
TRBV28,TRBJ1-2,.,TRBD1,CASTQRTPDRDRGGYTF,TGTGCCAGCACCCAGAGGACCCCAGACAGGGACAGGGGGGGCTACACCTTC
TRBV5-4,TRBJ1-1,once,.,CASSTILVTEAFF,TGTGCCAGCAGCACGATCCTTGTCACTGAAGCTTTCTTT
TRBV19,TRBJ1-5,.,.,CASSIDGSWRQPQHF,TGTGCCAGTAGTATAGATGGTAGTTGGCGTCAGCCCCAGCATTTT
TRBV19,TRBJ1-5,.,.,CASSIPVPGPQHF,TGTGCCAGTAGTATACCTGTGCCGGGACCGCAGCATTTT
TRBV28,TRBJ2-1,.,.,CASSLRRAVAPTYNEQFF,TGTGCCAGCAGTTTAAGGAGGGCGGTAGCCCCCACATACAATGAGCAGTTCTTC
TRBV28,TRBJ2-1,.,.,CASSSRVGSYNEQFF,TGTGCCAGCAGTTCTCGGGTGGGCTCCTACAATGAGCAGTTCTTC
TRBV15,TRBJ2-1,.,.,CATREVGGGPYNEQFF,TGTGCCACCAGGGAGGTGGGAGGAGGTCCCTACAATGAGCAGTTCTTC
TRBV7-9,TRBJ2-5,.,.,CASSLRWADQETQYF,TGTGCCAGCAGCTTAAGGTGGGCGGACCAAGAGACCCAGTACTTC
TRBV6-5,TRBJ1-1,.,.,CASLLLVGTEAFF,TGTGCCAGCCTCCTTCTCGTGGGCACTGAAGCTTTCTTT
TRBV5-8,TRBJ1-1,.,TRBD1,CASNRGPGAEAFF,TGTGCGAGTAACAGGGGGCCAGGGGCTGAAGCTTTCTTT
TRBV30,TRBJ2-3,.,.,CAWRWGIAGDTQYF,TGTGCCTGGAGGTGGGGAATCGCGGGTGATACGCAGTATTTT
TRBV24-1,TRBJ1-5,.,.,CATSPRGDGQPQHF,TGTGCCACCAGCCCCAGAGGTGATGGTCAGCCCCAGCATTTT
TRBV14,TRBJ2-3,.,.,CASSQVWGASTDTQYF,TGTGCCAGCAGCCAAGTTTGGGGGGCTAGCACAGATACGCAGTATTTT
TRBV3-1/TRBV3-2,TRBJ2-3,.,.,CASSPGSTDTQYF,TGTGCCAGCAGCCCGGGGAGCACAGATACGCAGTATTTT
TRBV6-5,TRBJ2-7,.,TRBD1,CASKQGIEQYF,TGTGCCAGCAAACAGGGGATCGAGCAGTACTTC
TRBV5-1,TRBJ1-1,.,.,CASSLVHQNTEAFF,TGCGCCAGCAGCTTGGTTCATCAGAACACTGAAGCTTTCTTT
TRBV12-5,TRBJ2-7,.,.,CASGLGAYEQYF,TGTGCTAGTGGTTTAGGAGCCTACGAGCAGTACTTC